The table lists the clone carrying this T cell receptor (beta chain) with many counts. Its antigen is unidentified. TCRdb processed the RACE reads anew with MiXCR; each CDR3 protein has one entry. The repertoire consists of roughly 160,000 distinct CDR3 sequences, with roughly 15% occurring once and the leading ten covering about 1.8%. The data were taken from a study of human T cells and chemical hapten exposure. At the level of the study: Diphenylcyclopropenone doses were given weekly to the scalps of patients across the approximately 22-week study. Patients, largely female, had alopecia areata, totalis or universalis. Study results and limitations: The formation of large CDR3 similarity clusters by expanded TCRs significantly exceeded that of controls.

This CDR3 has 15 residues. The junction had 9 bases not matched to a gene; V was cut back by 3 bases and J by 5 bases. CDR1 KGHSH and CDR2 LQKENI come from the germline V gene. Regarding time point: patch test 1, 2 weeks after DPC sensitization. Treatment specified: therapeutic diphenylcyclopropenone sensitization with weekly scalp DPC. The drawing of blood occurred before each patch test was applied. The receptor was isolated from a woman in her 30s with alopecia areata. Some clones in this sample may be carry-over from other donors' samples. V and J are TRBV18 and TRBJ1-1, with 7 nucleotides matching TRBD1. The specimen was whole blood, collected in connection with sensitization to the hapten diphenylcyclopropenone (DPC). The CDR3 spells CASSPSEGARTEAFF. For the CDR3, the DNA is TGTGCCAGCTCACCCAGCGAGGGGGCGCGGACTGAAGCTTTCTTT.